This entry describes one T cell receptor beta chain. Its antigen is still unknown. Per-base quality was not reported, and no clone a single base away is much larger than it. The data belong to a study of blood T cell repertoires in COVID-19 (dated by TCRdb to about 2020). Regarding the research as a whole: Samples from collaborators originated in the United States, Italy and Spain and spanned both the acute and convalescent phases of COVID-19. The samples were drawn from two sources: the first 160 participants of the ongoing ImmuneRACE study, and 1,000 to 1,500 subjects contributed by 6 global collaborators. The prospective study material was composed of cDNA or gDNA derived from T cells, B-cell-depleted T cells, or PBMCs. Where available, HLA class I and class II types were obtained from metadata supplied by the sample provider rather than from assay-based typing. A freely available public database, intended as a resource for researchers studying the immune response to SARS-CoV-2, is where the repertoires were released. The sample metadata nearly always contained a de-identified subject ID, COVID-19 status, age in years and sex. Subjects who had been exposed to COVID-19, were actively infected with it, or had recovered from it provided the deeply sampled blood TCRbeta repertoires that made up the dataset. On the study overall, not on this receptor specifically: The quantity of clinical and demographic metadata differed by source and by participant and was supplied without curation.

The immunoSEQ Assay, a bias-controlled multiplex PCR, was used to amplify TCRbeta CDR3 regions from genomic DNA. The authors' analysis ran thus. The number of nucleated cells in each sample was estimated by amplification of reference gene primers within the assay. To quantify the absolute abundance of each unique TCRbeta CDR3 rearrangement, sequence reads were collapsed and filtered. For each sample, productive Simpson clonality was calculated as the square root of Simpson's diversity index over productive rearrangements. This immuneACCESS table, as held by TCRdb, lists in-frame sequences with V and J called but not all clones. Of the missing ones, under half trace to an unresolved V gene in checked studies; the others have no known cause. V and J calls and clone size are copied from that table; D and trimming were computed from the DNA. This sample is represented by some 100,000 clones; roughly nine tenths of them were singletons. The ten largest clones add up to about 1.7% of the sample.

Collaborating institutions collected whole blood in K2EDTA tubes following their own protocols. For TCRbeta analysis, collaborators shipped samples as frozen whole blood, isolated PBMCs, or DNA extracted from either of those sample types. Inclusive of the bounding cysteine and phenylalanine, the CDR3 is 15 residues long. Of the read, only the CDR3 DNA is kept; its 45 bases are in frame from base 1. V ends up 0 bases short and J 3 bases short, with an unmatched junction base count of 5. Based on the germline V gene (reference sequence), the CDR1 and CDR2 sequences are SGHNT and YYREEE. The TCR comes from a human donor with active COVID-19. The donor label of this sample is uncertain. The sequenced sample consisted of peripheral blood. The chain was built from TRBV5-4 and TRBJ2-7, and TRBD1 matches 8 of the central bases. Here the CDR3 is given as CASSLEQGVGYEQYF. The sequence in DNA is TGTGCCAGCAGCTTGGAACAGGGGGTCGGCTACGAGCAGTACTTC.